The 20 T cell receptor beta chains below were found in one sample sequenced in a study of CD8 T cells in ankylosing spondylitis. Findings and limits, study-wide: Apparently characteristic of ankylosing spondylitis blood was a TCR beta motif (roughly eight highly homologous variants).

TCRdb reprocessed the 5' RACE reads via MiXCR and lists one record per CDR3 protein. Here the sample spans around 140,000 distinct CDR3 sequences, 17% being singletons. For these TCRs, the target antigens are not known. Material: blood, either unsorted or a sorted T cell fraction (not recorded which). The receptors shown here come from a male donor with ankylosing spondylitis.

The table lists this clonotype with a few counts. This sequence joins TRBV2 and TRBJ2-1; D remains unclear. V was pared by 3 bases and J by 8 bases, with 8 bases between. CDR3 size: 12 residues. CDR1 and CDR2 (germline): SNHLY, FYNNEI. The CDR3 is CASSDAVHEQFF. The CDR3 nucleotides are TGTGCCAGCAGTGATGCTGTCCATGAGCAGTTCTTC.

The V gene is TRBV12-3 or TRBV12-4, the J gene TRBJ1-1; 7 nucleotides match TRBD1. J gave up 4 bases and V 6 bases, and 8 bases lay outside the gene matches. The CDR3 contains 14 residues. CDR3 DNA: TGTGCCAGCAGATTGGGACAGTTCTCCACTGAAGCTTTCTTT. Protein: CASRLGQFSTEAFF.

This clonotype came up a few times. The chain combines TRBV20-1 with TRBJ2-5; D may be TRBD2 (5 bases). Looked up from germline, CDR1 is DFQATT and CDR2 is SNEGSKA (reference sequence). Trimming removed 0 bases from V and 9 bases from J, with 20 bases in between. This CDR3 spans 15 amino acids. CDR3 DNA sequence: TGCAGTGCTAGAGAGGAGCGGCCCCTTGGTGGGGCCCAGTACTTC. Its protein product is CSAREERPLGGAQYF.

This clonotype was counted once. The rearrangement uses TRBV7-9 and TRBJ1-1; no clear D gene. From germline, CDR1 is SEHNR and CDR2 FQNEAQ (reference sequence). This CDR3 region has 13 residues. V was cut by 3 bases and J by 4 bases, with 9 bases left in between. CDR3 sequence: CASSFGSTTEAFF. The CDR3 region has the DNA TGTGCCAGCAGCTTCGGGTCAACCACTGAAGCTTTCTTT.

The rearrangement links TRBV20-1 to TRBJ2-7; 7 positions match TRBD1. Germline CDR1 DFQATT, CDR2 SNEGSKA (reference sequence). V lost 8 bases to trimming and J lost 2 bases; unmatched junction nucleotides: 3. This CDR3 is built from 11 residues. CDR3 residues: CSRGGTYEQYF. The CDR3 region has the DNA TGCAGTAGAGGGGGCACCTACGAGCAGTACTTC.

The V call is TRBV6-2 or TRBV6-3, the J call TRBJ2-1; no clear D. The CDR3 length is 15 residues. Per the germline V gene, CDR1 is MNHEY and CDR2 is SVGEGT. Trimming took 7 bases from V and 0 from J, leaving 13 bases between them. The CDR3 reads CASTWVASSYNEQFF. In DNA, the CDR3 is TGTGCCAGCACCTGGGTGGCGAGCTCCTACAATGAGCAGTTCTTC.

This clonotype was recorded at least ten times. This chain links TRBV7-2 with TRBJ2-2; 7 bases fit TRBD1. The CDR3 is made up of 14 amino acids. V lost 5 bases and J lost 5; bases outside the gene matches: 5. Germline V gives CDR1 SGHTA, CDR2 FQGNSA. Here the CDR3 DNA reads TGTGCCAGCAGCCCCTACAGGGGAACCGGGGAGCTGTTTTTT. It codes for CASSPYRGTGELFF. Full variable domain (rest looked up from reference TRBV7-2 and TRBJ2-2): GAGVSQSPSNKVTEKGKDVELRCDPISGHTALYWYRQSLGQGLEFLIYFQGNSAPDKSGLPSDRFSAERTGGSVSTLTIQRTQQEDSAVYLCASSPYRGTGELFFGEGSRLTVL.

This clonotype occurred a few times. V usage is TRBV11-2 and J usage is TRBJ2-3, with unresolved D. The germline gives CDR1 SGHAT, CDR2 FQNNGV. V dropped 5 bases and J dropped 4 bases, with 7 bases sitting between them. This CDR3 is 12 amino acids long. DNA for the CDR3: TGTGCCAGCAGCCTCCGGGCAGATACGCAGTATTTT. It is translated as CASSLRADTQYF.

J is TRBJ2-3 and V is TRBV3-1; D gene unclear. In germline, CDR1 is LGHDT, CDR2 YNNKEL (reference sequence). Trimming removed 2 bases at V and 2 bases at J, with 14 bases between. The CDR3 runs to 16 residues. CDR3 sequence (DNA): TGTGCCAGCAGCCAAAGATTAGGAAGGCTCACAGATACGCAGTATTTT. This gives the protein CASSQRLGRLTDTQYF.

V usage is TRBV12-3 or TRBV12-4 and J usage is TRBJ2-7; no clear D gene. V was shortened by 4 bases and J by 2 bases, with 6 bases between the two germline ends. This CDR3 comprises 12 residues. CDR3 in DNA: TGTGCCAGCAGTTCAAGAACCTACGAGCAGTACTTC. Amino acids: CASSSRTYEQYF.

The chain joins TRBV5-6 to TRBJ2-7, with D perhaps TRBD1 (5 bases). Trimming took off 6 bases at V and 3 bases at J, with 13 bases between the two ends. The CDR3 loop spans 13 amino acids. CDR1 is SGHDT, CDR2 YYEEEE, per germline. CDR3 sequence (DNA): TGTGCCAGCACCGACAGCTTATACTACGAGCAGTACTTC. As protein: CASTDSLYYEQYF.

The genes are TRBV4-2 and TRBJ2-7; tentatively, D is TRBD1 (6 bases). V was shortened by 0 bases and J by 0 bases, with 12 bases between the two germline ends. Germline assignment: CDR1 LGHNA and CDR2 YNFKEQ. The CDR3 totals 16 residues. CDR3 residues: CASSQDQGPSSYEQYF. The CDR3 DNA reads as TGTGCCAGCAGCCAAGATCAGGGGCCGAGCTCCTACGAGCAGTACTTC.

V gene TRBV19 combines with J gene TRBJ1-5; D not resolved. The ends were cut back, 6 bases at V and 0 bases at J, with 18 bases in the middle. This CDR3 contains 17 residues. CDR1 is LNHDA and CDR2 is SQIVND in the germline V gene (reference sequence). Here the CDR3 DNA reads TGTGCCAGTAGCACCCCACTTACAGAAAATAGCAATCAGCCCCAGCATTTT. Translating it yields CASSTPLTENSNQPQHF.

The V gene is TRBV20-1, the J gene TRBJ1-4; D gene ambiguous. Germline V gene data show CDR1 as DFQATT and CDR2 as SNEGSKA (reference sequence). Trimming stripped 7 bases from V and 12 bases from J, with 6 bases between. The CDR3 has 8 amino acids. The CDR3 sequence: CSVGELFF. The CDR3 DNA follows: TGCAGTGTCGGGGAACTGTTTTTT.

The chain uses TRBV28 and TRBJ1-3, with a tentative D call TRBD1 (6 bases). The CDR3 sequence is 17 residues long. Germline V gives CDR1 MDHEN, CDR2 SYDVKM. V was trimmed by 5 bases and J by 0 bases, leaving 17 bases between them. The chain's CDR3 is CASSLPSWTVSGNTIYF. Here the CDR3 DNA reads TGTGCCAGCAGTCTCCCCTCCTGGACAGTCTCTGGAAACACCATATATTTT.

This clonotype was seen once. V usage is TRBV7-9 and J usage is TRBJ1-2; 8 positions match TRBD1. The germline gives CDR1 SEHNR, CDR2 FQNEAQ (reference sequence). V shed 3 bases, J shed 5 bases, and the junction held 2 bases outside the gene matches. This CDR3 is 13 amino acids long. In DNA, the CDR3 is TGTGCCAGCAGCTTGGGACAGGTTTATGGCTACACCTTC. Amino acid sequence: CASSLGQVYGYTF.

The chain recombines TRBV4-1 with TRBJ1-1, with 7 bases matching TRBD1. The V and J ends lost 0 bases and 7 bases, in that order; junction bases with no gene match: 2. The CDR3 length is 13 residues. Germline V gives CDR1 MGHRA, CDR2 YSYEKL. The CDR3 DNA reads as TGCGCCAGCAGCCAAGAGGGACAGTTTGAAGCTTTCTTT. Translated: CASSQEGQFEAFF.

This clonotype has a count of ten or more. J is TRBJ2-2 and V is TRBV25-1; 9 nucleotides align to TRBD1. V gave up 5 bases and J gave up 1 base; unmatched junction bases: 2. Germline CDR1 reads MGHDK; CDR2 reads SYGVNS. This CDR3 is built from 15 residues. The CDR3 here is CASSWGQGNTGELFF. The CDR3 DNA is TGTGCCAGCAGTTGGGGACAGGGGAACACCGGGGAGCTGTTTTTT.

This clonotype was found a few times. The V and J genes are TRBV9 and TRBJ2-7, with D tentatively TRBD2 (6 bases). Germline assignment: CDR1 SGDLS and CDR2 YYNGEE. The CDR3 consists of 15 residues. V was cut by 0 bases and J by 0 bases, with 10 bases left in between. CDR3 DNA sequence: TGTGCCAGCAGCGTAGCTGCGGGGTACTCCTACGAGCAGTACTTC. Translation: CASSVAAGYSYEQYF.

This chain connects TRBV28 to TRBJ2-4; D is unresolved. This CDR3 region has 12 residues. Germline CDR1 reads MDHEN; CDR2 reads SYDVKM. Between the trimmed V and J ends, which lost 3 bases and 8 bases, there was a span of 8 bases. The DNA for the CDR3 is TGTGCCAGCAGTTTCAGGATGGACATTCAGTACTTC. Amino acids: CASSFRMDIQYF.